Shown below are 5 T cell receptor beta chains from a single sample sequenced in a study of blood T cell repertoires in COVID-19. Measured with immunoSEQ multiplex PCR; TCRdb has only the in-frame clones, and not every one. The data show 190,000 or so clones, around 84% seen once. Sample: peripheral blood. The source of these receptors is a middle-aged man with active or convalescent COVID-19.

The V and J genes are TRBV2 and TRBJ2-7; D is perhaps TRBD1 (6 bases). The germline gives CDR1 SNHLY, CDR2 FYNNEI. V was pared by 7 bases and J by 5 bases, with 12 bases between. This CDR3 is built from 12 residues. The CDR3 loop is CASKKDSNEQYF. The CDR3 DNA is TGTGCCAGCAAAAAGGACAGCAACGAGCAGTACTTC.

V usage is TRBV6-5 and J usage is TRBJ1-5; 9 bases agree with TRBD1. This CDR3 has 15 amino acids. V lost 6 bases and J lost 2; bases outside the gene matches: 5. In germline, CDR1 is MNHEY, CDR2 SVGAGI. In DNA form, the CDR3 reads TGTGCCAGCAGCTCGGGACAGGGTGGCAATCAGCCCCAGCATTTT. Translation gives CASSSGQGGNQPQHF.

This clone is a singleton in its sample. The chain couples TRBV27 to TRBJ2-5; D is perhaps TRBD2 (6 bases). The CDR3 is 13 residues long. Trimming pared 6 bases from V and 1 base from J, leaving 9 bases between. Germline CDR1 reads MNHEY; CDR2 reads SMNVEV (reference sequence). DNA of the CDR3: TGTGCCAGCAGCACCGGGGGCCAAGAGACCCAGTACTTC. Translating it yields CASSTGGQETQYF.

The chain has TRBV5-4 and TRBJ2-5; 10 bases match TRBD1. The J segment lost 5 bases and the V segment lost 0 bases, leaving 4 bases of the junction unmatched. This CDR3 contains 15 residues. Germline CDR1 reads SGHNT; CDR2 reads YYREEE (reference sequence). The DNA for the CDR3 is TGTGCCAGCAGCTTGGGACAGGGGGCGTGGGAGACCCAGTACTTC. Translated: CASSLGQGAWETQYF. The complete variable domain, with remaining parts taken from reference TRBV5-4 and TRBJ2-5, reads ETGVTQSPTHLIKTRGQQVTLRCSSQSGHNTVSWYQQALGQGPQFIFQYYREEENGRGNFPPRFSGLQFPNYSSELNVNALELDDSALYLCASSLGQGAWETQYFGPGTRLLVL.

The J gene is TRBJ1-5, the V gene TRBV6-5; D not resolved. Germline-derived CDR1 and CDR2 are MNHEY and SVGAGI. V was pared by 8 bases and J by 0 bases, with 8 bases between. The length of the CDR3 is 13 residues. Here the CDR3 DNA reads TGTGCCAGCGGAGCACATAGCAATCAGCCCCAGCATTTT. Its translation is CASGAHSNQPQHF.